This T cell receptor beta chain is drawn from a study of shared clonotypes between healthy human individuals. The sample holds a few counts of this clone. The antigen remains unidentified. Within the sample, other DNA sequences also encode this same CDR3. Per sorted-subset replicate PCR, input was roughly 220 ng DNA, representing 30,000 or so T cell genomes. The repertoire was sequenced with immunoSEQ multiplex PCR; TCRdb's copy has only in-frame clones and lacks some. The top ten hold about 1% of the sample, which has over 1.4 million clones, 95% to 97% seen once. The CDR3 spans 13 residues. With 0 bases removed from V and 0 bases from J, the gap between germline ends came to 4 bases. Germline V gives CDR1 SGDLS, CDR2 YYNGEE. Overall study results and limits: The represented genetic and exposure-history diversity was limited by the small number of donors. As a rule, naive subsets had a larger estimated richness than memory subsets.

This chain connects TRBV9 to TRBJ2-7; no definite D call. Sequences were obtained from naive CD4+ T cells sorted from blood. Subset specified: CD45RA+ positively selected. This TCR was sampled from a man aged 30-40 years in good health. For the CDR3, the DNA is TGTGCCAGCAGCGTAGGTAGCTCCTACGAGCAGTACTTC. Translating gives CASSVGSSYEQYF.